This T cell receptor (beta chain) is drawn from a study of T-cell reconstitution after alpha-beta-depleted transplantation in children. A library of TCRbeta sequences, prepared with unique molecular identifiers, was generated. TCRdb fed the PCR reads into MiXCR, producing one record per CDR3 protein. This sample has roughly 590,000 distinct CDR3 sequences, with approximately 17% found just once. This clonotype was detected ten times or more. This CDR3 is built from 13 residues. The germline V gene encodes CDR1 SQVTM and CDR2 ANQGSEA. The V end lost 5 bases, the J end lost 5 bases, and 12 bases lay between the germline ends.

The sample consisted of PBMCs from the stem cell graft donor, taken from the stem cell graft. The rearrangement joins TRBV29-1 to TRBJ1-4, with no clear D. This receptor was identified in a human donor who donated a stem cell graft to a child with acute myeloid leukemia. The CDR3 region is CSVPGVGNEKLFF. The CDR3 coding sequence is TGCAGCGTTCCGGGCGTGGGGAATGAAAAACTGTTTTTT. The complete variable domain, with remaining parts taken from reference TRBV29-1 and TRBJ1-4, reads SAVISQKPSRDICQRGTSLTIQCQVDSQVTMMFWYRQQPGQSLTLIATANQGSEATYESGFVIDKFPISRPNLTFSTLTVSNMSPEDSSIYLCSVPGVGNEKLFFGSGTQLSVL.